These 26 T cell receptor beta chains were sequenced from one sample in a study of technical replicates of blood from four donors. Here immunoSEQ multiplex PCR was the method, and the copy in TCRdb shows in-frame clones only, minus some. Among more than 55,000 clones listed, about 89% were seen once. The sequenced sample consisted of PBMCs. The source of these receptors is a human donor in good health. Some clones in this sample may be carry-over from other donors' samples.

The rearrangement links TRBV2 to TRBJ2-3, with a weak D call TRBD2 (5 bases). The CDR3 length is 14 residues. V dropped 4 bases and J dropped 3 bases, with 11 bases sitting between them. CDR1 is SNHLY, CDR2 FYNNEI, per germline. CDR3: CASSGALVTDTQYF. The CDR3 nucleotides read TGTGCCAGCAGTGGCGCACTAGTTACAGATACGCAGTATTTT.

This clone was found once. V and J are TRBV14 and TRBJ2-6, with 7 bases aligning to TRBD2. Unmatched junction bases numbered 8, after V lost 4 bases and J lost 2 bases. The CDR3 has 17 amino acids. CDR1 SGHDN and CDR2 FVKESK come from the germline V gene. For the CDR3, the DNA is TGTGCCAGCAGCCTACGAGGGAGGGCCACTGGGGCCAACGTCCTGACTTTC. The encoded protein is CASSLRGRATGANVLTF. The whole variable domain, remainder taken from reference TRBV14 and TRBJ2-6, is EAGVTQFPSHSVIEKGQTVTLRCDPISGHDNLYWYRRVMGKEIKFLLHFVKESKQDESGMPNNRFLAERTGGTYSTLKVQPAELEDSGVYFCASSLRGRATGANVLTFGAGSRLTVL.

This chain uses TRBV5-8 with TRBJ2-3, with unresolved D. Germline assignment: CDR1 SGHTS and CDR2 YDEGEE. V lost 3 bases, J lost 7 bases, and 3 bases lay in between. The CDR3 runs 10 residues. The CDR3 DNA reads TGTGCCAGCAGCTCATATACGCAGTATTTT. It specifies CASSSYTQYF.

This chain connects TRBV30 to TRBJ1-1, with unresolved D. V was clipped by 4 bases and J by 8 bases, with 14 bases between them. Germline V lookup: CDR1 GTSNPN, CDR2 SVGIG (reference sequence). The CDR3 consists of 12 residues. CDR3 protein: CAWTPGRREAFF. Written as DNA, the CDR3 is TGTGCCTGGACCCCCGGGAGGCGGGAAGCTTTCTTT. Together with reference TRBV30 and TRBJ1-1, the CDR3 gives the full variable domain: SQTIHQWPATLVQPVGSPLSLECTVEGTSNPNLYWYRQAAGRGLQLLFYSVGIGQISSEVPQNLSASRPQDRQFILSSKKLLLSDSGFYLCAWTPGRREAFFGQGTRLTVV.

V usage is TRBV11-2 and J usage is TRBJ2-7, with 10 bases matching TRBD1. The CDR3 is 17 amino acids. J was trimmed by 1 base and V by 1 base; bases with no gene match: 7. Germline lookup yields CDR1 SGHAT and CDR2 FQNNGV. CDR3: CASSLARDRGISYEQYF. CDR3 DNA: TGTGCCAGCAGCTTAGCGAGGGACAGGGGTATTTCCTACGAGCAGTACTTC.

The chain is built from TRBV4-3 and TRBJ1-3; D remains ambiguous. CDR3 size: 15 residues. V was cut by 1 base and J by 4 bases, with 11 bases left in between. Germline loops: CDR1 LGHNA, CDR2 YSLEER. CDR3 residues: CASSQASGAGNTIYF. CDR3 bases: TGCGCCAGCAGCCAAGCATCCGGAGCCGGAAACACCATATATTTT.

The CDR3 loop reads CASSLYLGTSGRAFGTQYF. The CDR3 DNA reads as TGTGCCAGCAGTTTATACCTCGGGACTAGCGGGAGGGCCTTTGGTACGCAGTATTTT. The V gene is TRBV27, the J gene TRBJ2-3, with TRBD2 matching 16 bases. V lost 1 base, J lost 8 bases, and 12 bases stayed unmatched. The CDR3 runs 19 residues. In germline, CDR1 is MNHEY, CDR2 SMNVEV (reference sequence).

This clone was detected once. V and J are TRBV9 and TRBJ2-5; no reliable D call. The CDR3 spans 14 residues. V gave up 0 bases and J gave up 4 bases, with 10 bases separating them. Germline values: CDR1 SGDLS, CDR2 YYNGEE. The CDR3 nucleotides are TGTGCCAGCAGCGTAGCTGTTAGCCCAGAGACCCAGTACTTC. Its protein product is CASSVAVSPETQYF.

On this clone itself: A much larger clone is a single base away; this may be a read error. This chain links TRBV7-9 with TRBJ2-1, with TRBD2 matching over 13 bases. Looked up from germline, CDR1 is SEHNR and CDR2 is FQNEAQ (reference sequence). The CDR3 runs 15 residues. The CDR3 DNA reads as TGTGCCAACAGCGAACTAGCGGGAGGGGAGAATGAGCAGTTCTTC. As protein: CANSELAGGENEQFF.

The rearrangement uses TRBV7-3 and TRBJ2-5, with D tentatively TRBD2 (6 bases). Germline CDR1 is SGHTA and CDR2 is FQGTGA. The CDR3 has 13 amino acids. Between the trimmed V and J ends, which lost 5 bases and 7 bases, there was a span of 14 bases. CDR3 sequence reads: CASSVGMRGTQYF. The CDR3 nucleotides are TGTGCCAGCAGCGTTGGGATGCGGGGGACCCAGTACTTC.

There are a few counts of this clone. This rearrangement joins TRBV5-8 to TRBJ1-1; D not certain. CDR1 is SGHTS, CDR2 YDEGEE, per germline. V dropped 3 bases and J dropped 4 bases, with 16 bases sitting between them. This CDR3 is 15 amino acids long. In DNA, the CDR3 is TGTGCCAGCAGCTGGCGGGTACGCAGTGTCACTGAAGCTTTCTTT. Amino acid sequence: CASSWRVRSVTEAFF. Supplemented by reference TRBV5-8 and TRBJ1-1, the full variable domain reads EAGVTQSPTHLIKTRGQQATLRCSPISGHTSVYWYQQALGLGLQFLLWYDEGEERNRGNFPPRFSGRQFPNYSSELNVNALELEDSALYLCASSWRVRSVTEAFFGQGTRLTVV.

The V gene is TRBV7-3, the J gene TRBJ2-7; 12 nucleotides match TRBD2. Germline V gene data show CDR1 as SGHTA and CDR2 as FQGTGA. This CDR3 contains 16 residues. Trimming took 4 bases from V and 5 from J; bases not matched to a gene: 9. CDR3 sequence: CASSSVSLAGGNEQYF. The CDR3, as DNA: TGTGCCAGCAGCTCCGTTAGCCTAGCGGGAGGGAACGAGCAGTACTTC.

CDR3 bases: TGTGCCAGCAGCCAAGAAGAGAGCGGAGAGCAGTTCTTC. Protein: CASSQEESGEQFF. The V gene is TRBV14, the J gene TRBJ2-1; TRBD2 is a possible D gene (5 bases). The CDR3 spans 13 residues. Trimming removed 0 bases at V and 10 bases at J, with 10 bases between. Germline-derived CDR1 and CDR2 are SGHDN and FVKESK.

This chain joins TRBV27 and TRBJ1-6; no definite D call. V was trimmed by 3 bases and J by 0 bases, leaving 12 bases between them. The CDR3 has 17 residues. Germline CDR1 MNHEY, CDR2 SMNVEV (reference sequence). The CDR3 here is CASSLAPGSSYNSPLHF. The CDR3 DNA reads TGTGCCAGCAGTTTGGCGCCGGGGAGCTCCTATAATTCACCCCTCCACTTT.

The J gene is TRBJ2-1, the V gene TRBV7-6, with D possibly matching TRBD1 (5 bases). Trimming removed 10 bases from V and 2 bases from J, with 18 bases in between. Germline CDR1 is SGHVS and CDR2 is FNYEAQ. This CDR3 has 15 residues. CDR3 sequence (DNA): TGTGCCACCTTCCCATATAGGGGAACCTACAATGAGCAGTTCTTC. Encoded protein: CATFPYRGTYNEQFF.

The chain couples TRBV15 to TRBJ2-3; TRBD1 aligns across 10 bases. This CDR3 has 15 residues. V lost 2 bases and J lost 5; bases outside the gene matches: 4. CDR1 is LNHNV and CDR2 is YYDKDF in the germline V gene (reference sequence). The chain's CDR3 is CATSRSGTGEDTQYF. The CDR3 DNA is TGTGCCACCAGCAGATCTGGGACAGGGGAAGATACGCAGTATTTT.

The rearrangement uses TRBV14 and TRBJ1-6; D might be TRBD1 (6 bases). The V end lost 5 bases, the J end lost 9 bases, and 17 bases lay between the germline ends. CDR1 is SGHDN, CDR2 FVKESK, per germline. The CDR3 has 15 residues. The CDR3: CASSNNPGVGSPLHF. In DNA, the CDR3 is TGTGCCAGCAGCAATAATCCAGGGGTGGGTTCACCCCTCCACTTT.

In its sample, this clone was seen once. This sequence joins TRBV5-4 and TRBJ2-3, with TRBD2 matching over 8 bases. CDR1 and CDR2 (germline): SGHNT, YYREEE (reference sequence). With V trimmed by 1 base and J by 0 bases, 4 bases remained unmatched. The CDR3 has 16 residues. CDR3 protein: CASSLRLAGSTDTQYF. The CDR3 DNA sequence: TGTGCCAGCAGCTTGCGTCTAGCGGGCAGCACAGATACGCAGTATTTT.

This clone showed up just once. V is TRBV18 and J is TRBJ2-5, with 10 nucleotides matching TRBD2. V gave up 3 bases and J gave up 0 bases; unmatched junction bases: 7. Germline V gene sequence: CDR1 KGHSH, CDR2 LQKENI. The CDR3 runs 17 residues. The CDR3 region is CASSPTYSGGYQETQYF. The CDR3 DNA sequence: TGTGCCAGCTCACCGACTTATAGCGGGGGGTACCAAGAGACCCAGTACTTC.

The chain employs TRBV14 and TRBJ2-2; TRBD1 might be the D (5 bases). The CDR3 has 14 residues. The ends were cut back, 4 bases at V and 4 bases at J, with 10 bases in the middle. Germline lookup yields CDR1 SGHDN and CDR2 FVKESK. The CDR3 here is CASSRQGFTGELFF. CDR3 sequence (DNA): TGTGCCAGCAGCCGGCAGGGATTCACCGGGGAGCTGTTTTTT.

The rearrangement uses TRBV5-1 and TRBJ2-7, with 7 bases matching TRBD1. With V trimmed by 0 bases and J by 2 bases, 11 bases remained unmatched. The CDR3 covers 17 residues. Germline lookup yields CDR1 SGHRS and CDR2 YFSETQ. CDR3 loop: CASSLAPMGQGAYEQYF. The CDR3 DNA follows: TGCGCCAGCAGCTTGGCACCAATGGGGCAGGGGGCCTACGAGCAGTACTTC.

The chain joins TRBV4-3 to TRBJ1-3, with TRBD1 identical over 7 bases. Per the germline V gene, CDR1 is LGHNA and CDR2 is YSLEER. The CDR3 contains 18 residues. V was clipped by 1 base and J by 3 bases; unmatched bases: 12. The CDR3 coding sequence is TGCGCCAGCAGCCAAGGGAGTATCACGGGACAGTATGGAAACACCATATATTTT. This translates into CASSQGSITGQYGNTIYF.

About this clone: In the same sample, other DNA sequences code for this CDR3. The chain employs TRBV7-2 and TRBJ2-7; no definite D call. This CDR3 spans 13 amino acids. The germline V gene has CDR1 SGHTA and CDR2 FQGNSA. With 1 base removed from V and 2 bases from J, the gap between germline ends came to 6 bases. The CDR3 coding sequence is TGTGCCAGCAGCTTAGTACAAACCTACGAGCAGTACTTC. It yields the protein CASSLVQTYEQYF.

Here the CDR3 reads CASSNGLYYEQYF. The CDR3, as DNA: TGTGCCAGTAGTAACGGACTATACTACGAGCAGTACTTC. This chain links TRBV19 with TRBJ2-7; D possibly corresponds to TRBD2 (6 bases). Trimming cost V 4 bases and J 3 bases, with 10 bases left between them. Germline values: CDR1 LNHDA, CDR2 SQIVND (reference sequence). There are 13 residues in the CDR3.

The V call is TRBV5-4, the J call TRBJ2-1; 8 nucleotides match TRBD2. The CDR3 spans 17 residues. The germline CDR1 and CDR2 sequences are SGHNT and YYREEE (reference sequence). The ends lost 4 bases at V and 2 bases at J; junction bases unmatched: 11. In DNA form, the CDR3 reads TGTGCCAGCAGCCTGGACACGCAGCGGGGGACCTACAATGAGCAGTTCTTC. Translating it yields CASSLDTQRGTYNEQFF. The whole variable domain, filled in from reference TRBV5-4 and TRBJ2-1, reads ETGVTQSPTHLIKTRGQQVTLRCSSQSGHNTVSWYQQALGQGPQFIFQYYREEENGRGNFPPRFSGLQFPNYSSELNVNALELDDSALYLCASSLDTQRGTYNEQFFGPGTRLTVL.

The rearrangement links TRBV19 to TRBJ1-1; 7 nucleotides align to TRBD1. The CDR3 covers 15 residues. CDR1 is LNHDA and CDR2 is SQIVND in the germline V gene (reference sequence). Unmatched junction bases numbered 16, after V lost 7 bases and J lost 8 bases. The CDR3 sequence is CASKSNTGQEVEAFF. CDR3 coding DNA: TGTGCCAGTAAATCTAATACCGGACAGGAGGTAGAAGCTTTCTTT. Supplemented by reference TRBV19 and TRBJ1-1, the full variable domain reads DGGITQSPKYLFRKEGQNVTLSCEQNLNHDAMYWYRQDPGQGLRLIYYSQIVNDFQKGDIAEGYSVSREKKESFPLTVTSAQKNPTAFYLCASKSNTGQEVEAFFGQGTRLTVV.